This passage covers 5 T cell receptor beta chains from one sample sequenced in a study of blood T cell repertoires in COVID-19. Data came from immunoSEQ multiplex PCR; TCRdb stores just in-frame clones and leaves some out. The table records 250,000 to 350,000 clones, roughly 89% of them present only once. The sample consisted of PBMCs or T cells enriched from blood (not recorded which). The receptors come from a woman between 18 and 29 years old with acute COVID-19.

The chain carries TRBV28 and TRBJ2-2, with a weak D call TRBD1 (6 bases). Per the germline V gene, CDR1 is MDHEN and CDR2 is SYDVKM. CDR3 length equals 15 residues. The ends were cut back, 7 bases at V and 0 bases at J, with 12 bases in the middle. The CDR3 sequence is CASIPTGSNTGELFF. The DNA of the CDR3 is TGTGCCAGCATCCCTACAGGGTCGAACACCGGGGAGCTGTTTTTT.

The genes are TRBV7-6 and TRBJ2-1, with D perhaps TRBD1 (6 bases). This CDR3 is 11 amino acids long. The V gene's germline CDR1 is SGHVS and CDR2 FNYEAQ. V gave up 5 bases and J gave up 10 bases, with 9 bases separating them. The CDR3 region is CASSLDREQFF. In nucleotides, the CDR3 is TGTGCCAGCAGCCTCGACAGGGAGCAGTTCTTC. The full variable domain, its missing parts supplied by reference TRBV7-6 and TRBJ2-1, is GAGVSQSPRYKVTKRGQDVALRCDPISGHVSLYWYRQALGQGPEFLTYFNYEAQQDKSGLPNDRFSAERPEGSISTLTIQRTEQRDSAMYRCASSLDREQFFGPGTRLTVL.

V usage is TRBV3-1 (or the pseudogene TRBV3-2) and J usage is TRBJ1-3, with D unresolved. Germline values: CDR1 LGHDT, CDR2 YNNKEL (reference sequence). Trimming removed 0 bases at V and 9 bases at J, with 12 bases between. This CDR3 region has 14 residues. The CDR3 protein is CASSQDHQVGTIYF. The DNA of the CDR3 is TGTGCCAGCAGCCAAGATCACCAGGTCGGCACCATATATTTT.

The rearrangement links TRBV29-1 to TRBJ2-7; 8 positions match TRBD2. Germline values: CDR1 SQVTM, CDR2 ANQGSEA. V dropped 3 bases and J dropped 5; count of bases not matched to a gene: 6. The CDR3 has 13 amino acids. CDR3 amino acids: CSVDVAGTNEQYF. The DNA of the CDR3 is TGCAGCGTTGATGTAGCGGGAACGAACGAGCAGTACTTC.

The genes are TRBV19 and TRBJ1-5; TRBD1 agrees at 8 bases. The CDR3 contains 15 residues. Trimming took 4 bases from V and 1 from J; bases not matched to a gene: 3. Germline V gene data show CDR1 as LNHDA and CDR2 as SQIVND (reference sequence). The CDR3 region is CASSTWTGSNQPQHF. CDR3 nucleotides: TGTGCCAGTAGTACCTGGACAGGGAGCAATCAGCCCCAGCATTTT.